The 2 T cell receptor beta chains reported below all come from one sample, sequenced in a study of molecular identifiers for immune sequencing clone quantification. From the PCR reads, TCRdb called clonotypes with MiXCR, one entry per CDR3 protein. The table includes approximately 550,000 distinct CDR3 sequences, under 30% detected once. Sequences were obtained from naive CD8+ T cells from blood, with Jurkat cell RNA spiked in. The sample's subset: FACS-sorted CD8+CD4-CCR7+CD45RA+ naive T cells. These receptors were taken from a human donor in good health. Some libraries in this study had Jurkat cell RNA spiked in.

The CDR3 DNA reads as TGTGCCAGCAGCACACTCTCCGCAGTGAATGGCTACACCTTC. It codes for CASSTLSAVNGYTF. V gene TRBV5-4 combines with J gene TRBJ1-2; D remains ambiguous. The germline V gene has CDR1 SGHNT and CDR2 YYREEE (reference sequence). Trimming shortened V by 4 bases and J by 6 bases, and 16 bases separated the two germline ends. The CDR3 runs to 14 residues.

This clonotype was found many times. The J gene is TRBJ1-4, the V gene TRBV27; 7 bases are shared with TRBD1. Germline CDR1 is MNHEY and CDR2 is SMNVEV (reference sequence). There are 14 residues in the CDR3. V shed 2 bases and J 10 bases; nucleotides not matched to a gene: 7. The CDR3: CASSLEGAQAKLFF. CDR3 nucleotide sequence: TGTGCCAGCAGTTTAGAGGGGGCGCAGGCAAAACTGTTTTTT.